This T cell receptor (beta chain) is from a study of cytomegalovirus exposure and HLA in healthy donors. A note on this clone: Its antigen is unknown.

CDR1 is SGHTA and CDR2 is FQGNSA in the germline V gene. The CDR3 sequence is 13 residues long. V shed 1 base, J shed 6 bases, and the junction held 1 base outside the gene matches. Measured with immunoSEQ multiplex PCR; TCRdb has only the in-frame clones, and not every one. The sample carries around 60,000 clones, 90% to 95% recorded once. General study points: That first-cohort TCR clusters tended to co-occur in the 120 or so validation repertoires was found in a later analysis. The study flagged 150 to 200 TCR beta chains as cytomegalovirus-associated. Reports showed the classifier diagnosing cytomegalovirus status with high specificity and sensitivity.

This TCR was recovered from a woman aged 18-29 years in good health and CMV-seronegative. The rearrangement joins TRBV7-2 to TRBJ2-3, with TRBD1 matching 7 bases. The sequencing sample was made of PBMCs. CDR3 in DNA: TGTGCCAGCAGCTTAGGCAGGGGGGATACGCAGTATTTT. Protein sequence: CASSLGRGDTQYF.